The TCR beta chain described here comes from a study of shared clonotypes between healthy human individuals. As concerns this clone: Antigen: not known.

Study-wide points: The low donor count limited represented genetic and exposure-history diversity.

This CDR3 is 17 amino acids long. V was trimmed by 6 bases and J by 0 bases, leaving 17 bases between them. The germline V gene encodes CDR1 LNHDA and CDR2 SQIVND (reference sequence). Replicate PCRs run on sorted subsets employed 200 ng DNA, tens of thousands of T cell genomes. Per the study methods: As immunoSEQ supplied junction-only sequences (without quality scores), filtering differed. TCRdb keeps only in-frame clones here, not all; method: immunoSEQ multiplex PCR. Clone size and the V and J calls come from that table; the DNA yielded D and trimming. Found here are 2 million to 2.5 million clones, around 95% of them singletons; the top ten hold roughly 0.13%.

Sequenced sample: naive CD4+ T cells sorted from blood. Subset in this sample: CD45RA+ positively selected. This chain connects TRBV19 to TRBJ2-2; no firm D call. This receptor was taken from a man in his late teens or twenties in good health. The CDR3 spells CASSLVAATPNTGELFF. The CDR3 DNA is TGTGCCAGTAGCCTAGTGGCGGCAACCCCGAACACCGGGGAGCTGTTTTTT.